Listed below are T cell receptor beta chains from one sample, sequenced in a study of identical twins' blood T cells. MiXCR was run by TCRdb on the 5' RACE reads, yielding one entry per CDR3 protein. The top ten hold roughly 5.5% of the sample, which has fewer than 450,000 distinct CDR3 sequences, over 25% seen once. The material sequenced was PBMCs. Source of these receptors: a woman between 18 and 55 years old in good health. Both conserved end residues are part of each CDR3. The order of the fields is V gene, D gene, J gene, clone size, CDR3 protein, CDR3 DNA. A D gene is named only where the DNA matches it firmly. Rows may omit the clone size; those that give it use once, few, many or a size class.

TRBV5-4	-	TRBJ1-1	-	CASSWGGAWAEAFF	TGTGCCAGCAGCTGGGGGGGGGCTTGGGCTGAAGCTTTCTTT
TRBV7-9	-	TRBJ1-2	-	CASSGSRERPNYGYTF	TGTGCCAGCAGCGGATCCAGGGAAAGGCCTAACTATGGCTACACCTTC
TRBV20-1	-	TRBJ2-1	-	CSGTQRLNEQFF	TGCAGCGGGACCCAGCGCCTCAATGAGCAGTTCTTC
TRBV11-2	-	TRBJ1-2	-	CASSFSDGNYGYTF	TGTGCCAGCAGCTTCTCGGACGGAAACTATGGCTACACCTTC
TRBV14	-	TRBJ2-2	-	CASSQEGFYGELFF	TGTGCCAGCAGCCAAGAAGGCTTTTACGGGGAGCTGTTTTTT
TRBV12-3/TRBV12-4	-	TRBJ1-5	few	CASSLSFRPQHF	TGTGCCAGCAGTTTATCTTTTCGGCCCCAGCATTTT
TRBV30	-	TRBJ1-5	-	CAWSGDSNQPQHF	TGTGCCTGGAGTGGTGATAGCAATCAGCCCCAGCATTTT
TRBV6-6	-	TRBJ2-2	-	CASSRREPNTGELFF	TGTGCCAGCAGCCGCAGGGAGCCAAACACCGGGGAGCTGTTTTTT
TRBV6-5	-	TRBJ1-3	-	CASTRTLGNSGNTIYF	TGTGCCAGCACTAGGACGCTTGGCAACTCTGGAAACACCATATATTTT
TRBV20-1	TRBD1	TRBJ1-4	-	CSAGTGGREKLFF	TGCAGTGCTGGGACAGGGGGCAGGGAAAAACTGTTTTTT
TRBV29-1	-	TRBJ1-4	many	CSVAKNRRELFF	TGCAGCGTTGCGAAGAACAGGAGGGAACTGTTTTTT
TRBV2	-	TRBJ2-7	-	CASSNKGYHEQYF	TGTGCCAGCAGTAATAAGGGATACCACGAGCAGTACTTC
TRBV14	TRBD1	TRBJ2-7	once	CASSHGQVWEQYF	TGTGCCAGCAGCCATGGACAGGTCTGGGAGCAGTACTTC
TRBV29-1	TRBD2	TRBJ2-1	-	CSVGWSVAGVNEQFF	TGCAGCGTTGGGTGGTCGGTAGCGGGAGTAAATGAGCAGTTCTTC
TRBV29-1	-	TRBJ1-4	-	CSAGPGLGEKLFF	TGCAGCGCCGGACCGGGCTTGGGGGAAAAACTGTTTTTT
TRBV20-1	-	TRBJ1-5	-	CSARVRRVEPQHF	TGCAGTGCTAGAGTTCGTAGGGTTGAGCCCCAGCATTTT
TRBV20-1	-	TRBJ2-7	-	CSAPQSYEQYF	TGCAGTGCTCCACAGAGCTACGAGCAGTACTTC
TRBV7-8	TRBD1	TRBJ1-5	few	CASSLIEGASQPQHF	TGTGCCAGCAGCTTAATAGAGGGGGCATCTCAGCCCCAGCATTTT
TRBV10-2	-	TRBJ1-1	-	CAVRDPHMNTEAFF	TGCGCCGTCCGGGATCCCCACATGAACACTGAAGCTTTCTTT
TRBV13	-	TRBJ1-2	few	CASSLESGRNGYTF	TGTGCCAGCAGCTTAGAGTCTGGGCGAAATGGCTACACCTTC
TRBV7-2	-	TRBJ2-7	many	CASSNRRSLYEQYF	TGTGCCAGCAGCAACCGACGGTCCCTCTACGAGCAGTACTTC
TRBV2	-	TRBJ1-4	few	CASNLRGTALEKLFF	TGTGCCAGCAATCTCCGGGGAACCGCATTAGAAAAACTGTTTTTT
TRBV5-1	TRBD2	TRBJ2-1	once	CASSLAVLSISYNEQFF	TGCGCCAGCAGTCTAGCGGTCCTCTCAATCTCCTACAATGAGCAGTTCTTC
TRBV29-1	TRBD1	TRBJ1-2	many	CSVVFRTGKGGYTF	TGCAGCGTTGTCTTTAGGACAGGGAAGGGAGGCTACACCTTC
TRBV20-1	-	TRBJ1-5	once	CSARDADHSNQPQHF	TGCAGTGCTAGAGATGCAGACCATAGCAATCAGCCCCAGCATTTT
TRBV7-8	-	TRBJ1-1	-	CASSLRYGLNTEAFF	TGTGCCAGCAGCTTACGGTACGGCCTGAACACTGAAGCTTTCTTT
TRBV10-3	-	TRBJ2-3	few	CAISEKGDTQYF	TGTGCCATCAGTGAGAAGGGCGATACGCAGTATTTT
TRBV11-2	-	TRBJ1-2	once	CASSGNSGYTF	TGTGCCAGCAGCGGTAATTCAGGCTACACCTTC